Below are 20 T cell receptor beta chains sequenced from a single sample in a study of T cells after yellow fever vaccination. TCRdb called the 5' RACE reads again in MiXCR, with one record for every CDR3 protein. Of around 340,000 distinct CDR3 sequences listed, roughly 9.4% are singletons. The sample was PBMCs, taken on the day of the first yellow fever vaccination. These receptors all come from a man aged 18-30 years who received the YFV17D yellow fever vaccine.

The CDR3 nucleotides are TGTGCCAGCAGTTACTCTGGTTCGGAACAGTACTTC. Amino acids: CASSYSGSEQYF. The chain joins TRBV6-2 or TRBV6-3 to TRBJ2-5; the D is unclear. V lost 0 bases and J lost 11, with 10 bases in between. This CDR3 has 12 amino acids. Germline assignment: CDR1 MNHEY and CDR2 SVGEGT.

This clonotype occurred many times. The V and J genes are TRBV7-9 and TRBJ2-4, with D maybe TRBD2 (5 bases). Germline CDR1 reads SEHNR; CDR2 reads FQNEAQ (reference sequence). V was pared by 3 bases and J by 4 bases, with 7 bases between. The CDR3 loop spans 13 amino acids. CDR3 DNA: TGTGCCAGCAGCTTCCGGGGAAAAAACATTCAGTACTTC. It is translated as CASSFRGKNIQYF.

This clonotype was seen only a few times. V usage is TRBV5-4 and J usage is TRBJ2-1; no clear D gene. The CDR3 is 12 amino acids. Germline V gene data show CDR1 as SGHNT and CDR2 as YYREEE (reference sequence). V was clipped by 4 bases and J by 9 bases, with 11 bases between them. DNA of the CDR3: TGTGCCAGCAGCGACGAGAATGTTGAGCAGTTCTTC. Amino acid sequence: CASSDENVEQFF.

This clonotype was counted a few times. The V call is TRBV27, the J call TRBJ2-3; 10 nucleotides line up with TRBD2. V shed 5 bases, J shed 2 bases, and the junction held 7 bases outside the gene matches. The germline gives CDR1 MNHEY, CDR2 SMNVEV (reference sequence). CDR3 size: 16 residues. CDR3 coding DNA: TGTGCCAGCAGTCCCCATAGCGGGGGGACCACAGATACGCAGTATTTT. Translating gives CASSPHSGGTTDTQYF.

The sample holds many counts of this clonotype. The rearrangement links TRBV18 to TRBJ2-7, with D maybe TRBD1 (6 bases). V was clipped by 8 bases and J by 0 bases, with 11 bases between them. Germline V gene sequence: CDR1 KGHSH, CDR2 LQKENI. The CDR3 sequence is 13 residues long. CDR3 sequence reads: CASAGDTSYEQYV. DNA of the CDR3: TGTGCCAGCGCCGGGGACACCTCCTACGAGCAGTACGTC.

This clonotype was seen ten or more times. The chain recombines TRBV4-3 with TRBJ2-1; TRBD2 matches 8 bases. The V and J ends lost 2 bases and 4 bases, in that order; junction bases with no gene match: 4. Germline CDR1 and CDR2: LGHNA and YSLEER. The CDR3 consists of 15 residues. The CDR3 here is CASSQFAGGYNEQFF. In nucleotides, the CDR3 is TGCGCCAGCAGCCAATTTGCGGGGGGTTACAATGAGCAGTTCTTC.

This clonotype was seen many times. The V call is TRBV11-1, the J call TRBJ2-7; D not certain. Germline values: CDR1 SGHAT, CDR2 FQDESV (reference sequence). There are 13 residues in the CDR3. Trimming removed 4 bases at V and 3 bases at J, with 10 bases between. The CDR3 region is CASSWTEDYEQYV. The CDR3 bases are TGTGCCAGCAGCTGGACGGAAGACTACGAGCAGTACGTC.

This clonotype was seen only a few times. The chain has TRBV7-2 and TRBJ2-3; 11 nucleotides match TRBD2. The V and J ends lost 5 bases and 0 bases, in that order; junction bases with no gene match: 4. Germline CDR1 SGHTA, CDR2 FQGNSA. The CDR3 covers 16 residues. The CDR3 loop is CASSTRLAGSTDTQYF. CDR3 in DNA: TGTGCCAGCAGCACCCGACTAGCGGGGAGCACAGATACGCAGTATTTT.

This chain uses TRBV10-3 with TRBJ1-6; no clear D. The CDR3 has 17 amino acids. V was clipped by 6 bases and J by 0 bases, with 15 bases between them. Germline assignment: CDR1 ENHRY and CDR2 SYGVKD. As DNA, the CDR3 is TGTGCCATCAGCGGGCCGGAGGGCGGCTCCTATAATTCACCCCTCCACTTT. It translates to CAISGPEGGSYNSPLHF.

The sample holds a few counts of this clonotype. The chain carries TRBV4-1 and TRBJ2-2; possible D gene TRBD2, 6 bases. Trimming pared 6 bases from V and 5 bases from J, leaving 22 bases between. This CDR3 contains 17 residues. The germline V gene has CDR1 MGHRA and CDR2 YSYEKL. The CDR3 region has the DNA TGCGCCAGCAGATTTAGACGGGGGTCCGTCAGAACCGGGGAGCTGTTTTTT. Translated, it gives CASRFRRGSVRTGELFF.

This clonotype was recorded many times. This chain links TRBV6-1 with TRBJ2-7; weak D call: TRBD1 (6 bases). CDR1 is MNHNS and CDR2 is SASEGT in the germline V gene. The ends were cut back, 5 bases at V and 1 base at J, with 24 bases in the middle. The CDR3 contains 18 residues. CDR3 region: CASSPRGFNRDISYEQYF. The CDR3 region has the DNA TGTGCCAGCAGTCCCCGCGGGTTCAACCGGGACATTTCCTACGAGCAGTACTTC.

The chain has TRBV5-4 and TRBJ1-2, with a weak D call TRBD1 (5 bases). The germline gives CDR1 SGHNT, CDR2 YYREEE (reference sequence). Trimming left V 4 bases short and J 2 bases short, with 15 bases between. CDR3 length: 15 amino acids. This CDR3 reads CASSNPGTGNYGYTF. The CDR3 nucleotides are TGTGCCAGCAGCAATCCCGGGACGGGGAACTATGGCTACACCTTC.

The CDR3 sequence: CASSPWDRGNTIYF. The CDR3 nucleotides are TGCGCCAGCAGCCCCTGGGACCGTGGAAACACCATATATTTT. V usage is TRBV4-3 and J usage is TRBJ1-3; possibly TRBD1 for D (5 bases). Germline loops: CDR1 LGHNA, CDR2 YSLEER. CDR3 length equals 14 residues. V gave up 4 bases and J gave up 3 bases, with 10 bases separating them.

This chain joins TRBV5-1 and TRBJ2-2; D call uncertain. The CDR3 has 11 amino acids. Looked up from germline, CDR1 is SGHRS and CDR2 is YFSETQ. V lost 2 bases and J 10 bases, leaving 6 bases between the germline ends. The DNA for the CDR3 is TGCGCCAGCAGCTTCATGGAGGAGCTGTTTTTT. Translated, it gives CASSFMEELFF.

This rearrangement joins TRBV28 to TRBJ2-7; D ambiguous. The germline V gene encodes CDR1 MDHEN and CDR2 SYDVKM. Trimming stripped 6 bases from V and 3 bases from J, with 9 bases between. The CDR3 is made up of 12 amino acids. CDR3 in DNA: TGTGCCAGCAGCACGGCTCGCTACGAGCAGTACGTC. Translated: CASSTARYEQYV.

This clonotype has only a few counts. The chain uses TRBV7-2 and TRBJ2-1, with 8 bases matching TRBD2. Germline V lookup: CDR1 SGHTA, CDR2 FQGNSA. V shed 10 bases, J shed 3 bases, and the junction held 8 bases outside the gene matches. The CDR3 has 14 amino acids. The CDR3 loop is CATTGGTFYNEQFF. Written as DNA, the CDR3 is TGTGCCACCACGGGGGGGACTTTCTACAATGAGCAGTTCTTC.

This sequence joins TRBV7-3 and TRBJ2-3, with D perhaps matching TRBD2 (7 bases). This CDR3 comprises 15 residues. V was shortened by 3 bases and J by 4 bases, with 14 bases between the two germline ends. Germline V lookup: CDR1 SGHTA, CDR2 FQGTGA. This CDR3 is CASSFLGGAADTQYF. CDR3 nucleotide sequence: TGTGCCAGCAGCTTTTTGGGGGGGGCCGCAGATACGCAGTATTTT.

This clonotype has just a few counts. V gene TRBV29-1 combines with J gene TRBJ1-4; maybe TRBD1 (5 bases). Germline V lookup: CDR1 SQVTM, CDR2 ANQGSEA. The CDR3 covers 13 residues. V lost 4 bases to trimming and J lost 5 bases, with 11 bases between them. In DNA, the CDR3 is TGCAGCGTTGTGCAGGGTGGAAATGAAAAACTGTTTTTT. Translating gives CSVVQGGNEKLFF.

The sample holds a few counts of this clonotype. The J gene is TRBJ2-1, the V gene TRBV27, with D tentatively TRBD1 or TRBD2 (7 bases each). CDR1 is MNHEY and CDR2 is SMNVEV in the germline V gene (reference sequence). This CDR3 contains 15 residues. Trimming stripped 6 bases from V and 7 bases from J, with 19 bases between. The CDR3 DNA reads TGTGCCAGCAGCCTAGCAGGGGGGGTGAGAAATGAGCAGTTCTTC. Residues: CASSLAGGVRNEQFF.

In its sample, this clonotype was seen a few times. V gene TRBV12-3 or TRBV12-4 combines with J gene TRBJ1-3; D possibly corresponds to TRBD1 (5 bases). The CDR3 is 16 residues long. V lost 2 bases to trimming and J lost 4 bases, with 15 bases between them. This chain's CDR3 is CASSLSTQGRGNTIYF. CDR3 DNA: TGTGCCAGCAGTTTAAGTACCCAGGGCCGCGGAAACACCATATATTTT.